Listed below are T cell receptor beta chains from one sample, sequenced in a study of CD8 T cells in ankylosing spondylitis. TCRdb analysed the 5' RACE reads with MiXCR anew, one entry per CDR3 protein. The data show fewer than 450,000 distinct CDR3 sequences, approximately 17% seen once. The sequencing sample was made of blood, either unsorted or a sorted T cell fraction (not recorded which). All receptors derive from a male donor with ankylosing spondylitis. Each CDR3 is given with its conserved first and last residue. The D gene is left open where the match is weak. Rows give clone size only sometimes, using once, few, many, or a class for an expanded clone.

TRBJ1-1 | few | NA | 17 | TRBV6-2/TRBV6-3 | CASKGPRQSTVNTEAFF | TGTGCCAGCAAAGGTCCCCGCCAATCGACAGTCAACACTGAAGCTTTCTTT
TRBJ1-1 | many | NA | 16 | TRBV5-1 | CASSSQTGHNSGEAFF | TGCGCCAGCAGCTCGCAAACTGGCCACAACTCGGGTGAAGCTTTCTTT
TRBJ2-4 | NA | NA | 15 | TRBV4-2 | CASSPMTVAKNIQYF | TGTGCCAGCAGCCCGATGACCGTAGCCAAAAACATTCAGTACTTC
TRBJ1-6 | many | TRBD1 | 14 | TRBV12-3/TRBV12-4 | CASRSGTENSPLHF | TGTGCCAGCAGGTCGGGGACAGAAAATTCACCCCTCCACTTT
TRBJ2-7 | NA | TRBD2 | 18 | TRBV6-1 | CASKAGTSGRAVGYEQYF | TGTGCCAGCAAAGCCGGGACTAGCGGGAGGGCCGTTGGATACGAGCAGTACTTC
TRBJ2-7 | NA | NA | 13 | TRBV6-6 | CASSPSIGYEQYF | TGTGCCAGCAGTCCAAGCATAGGCTACGAGCAGTACTTC
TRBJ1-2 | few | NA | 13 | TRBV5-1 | CASSSDGHYGYTF | TGCGCCAGCAGCTCCGACGGCCACTATGGCTACACCTTC
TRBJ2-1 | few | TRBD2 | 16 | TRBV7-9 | CASSYTGTSVRNEQFF | TGTGCCAGCAGCTATACCGGGACTAGCGTAAGGAATGAGCAGTTCTTC
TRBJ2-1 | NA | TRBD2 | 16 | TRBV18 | CASSPPPAAGDNEQFF | TGTGCCAGCTCACCACCCCCCGCAGCGGGAGACAATGAGCAGTTCTTC
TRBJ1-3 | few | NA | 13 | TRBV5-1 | CASSFSVGNTIYF | TGCGCCAGCAGCTTTTCCGTTGGAAACACCATATATTTT
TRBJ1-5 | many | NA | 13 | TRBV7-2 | CASSLRVGQPQHF | TGTGCCAGCAGCTTAAGGGTAGGACAGCCCCAGCATTTT
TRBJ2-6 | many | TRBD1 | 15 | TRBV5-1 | CASSLTGAGANVLTF | TGCGCCAGCAGCTTGACAGGGGCTGGGGCCAACGTCCTGACTTTC
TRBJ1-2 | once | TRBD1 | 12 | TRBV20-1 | CSAQDRFDGYIF | TGCAGTGCCCAGGACAGGTTCGACGGCTACATCTTC
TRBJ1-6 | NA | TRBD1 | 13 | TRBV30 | CAWAGQGNSPLHF | TGTGCCTGGGCCGGACAGGGTAATTCACCCCTCCACTTT
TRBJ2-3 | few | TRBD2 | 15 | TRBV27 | CASTLLAGVTDTQYF | TGTGCCAGCACCCTATTAGCGGGAGTCACAGATACGCAGTATTTT
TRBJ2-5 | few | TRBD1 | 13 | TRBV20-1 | CSAARTGGETQYF | TGCAGTGCTGCCCGGACAGGCGGAGAGACCCAGTACTTC
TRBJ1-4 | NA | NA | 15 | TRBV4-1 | CASSQDETVPRKLFF | TGCGCCAGCAGCCAAGATGAGACAGTTCCCCGAAAACTGTTTTTT
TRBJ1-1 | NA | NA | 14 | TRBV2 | CASSETGFGTEAFF | TGTGCCAGCAGTGAAACAGGGTTCGGCACTGAAGCTTTCTTT
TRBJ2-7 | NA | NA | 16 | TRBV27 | CASSLSKRLGAYEQYF | TGTGCCAGCAGTTTATCGAAACGCCTCGGGGCCTACGAGCAGTACTTC
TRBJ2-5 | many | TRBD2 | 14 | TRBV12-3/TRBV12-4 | CASRTSGTAETQYF | TGTGCCAGCAGGACTAGCGGGACGGCGGAGACCCAGTACTTC
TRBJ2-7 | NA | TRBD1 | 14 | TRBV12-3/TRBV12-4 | CASTNRDSSYEQYF | TGTGCCAGCACCAACCGGGACAGCTCCTACGAGCAGTACTTC
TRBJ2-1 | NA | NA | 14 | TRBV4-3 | CASSQVVGFNEQFF | TGCGCCAGCAGCCAAGTGGTAGGCTTCAATGAGCAGTTCTTC
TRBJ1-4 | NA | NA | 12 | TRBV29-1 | CSASRTNEKLFF | TGCAGCGCTTCAAGGACTAATGAAAAACTGTTTTTT
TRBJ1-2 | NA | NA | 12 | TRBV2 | CASSDRGGGYTF | TGTGCCAGCAGTGATAGAGGGGGTGGCTACACCTTC
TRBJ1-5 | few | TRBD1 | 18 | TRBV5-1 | CASSLQPGQPYSNQPQHF | TGCGCCAGCAGCTTGCAACCGGGACAGCCTTATAGCAATCAGCCCCAGCATTTT
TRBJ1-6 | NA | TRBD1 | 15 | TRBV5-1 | CASRPGTGNDSPLHF | TGCGCCAGCAGACCTGGGACAGGGAATGATTCACCCCTCCACTTT